This T cell receptor beta chain was retrieved from a study of blood T cell repertoires in COVID-19. Cohort 3 donors were reported recovered after two negative PCRs, clearance, or symptom resolution. In the original processing: Estimation of nucleated cell counts was performed using reference gene primer amplification. Sequencing was performed with immunoSEQ multiplex PCR; in TCRdb, only in-frame clones are kept and a portion is missing. V, J and clone size reflect that table, while D and trimming were determined from the DNA. This table holds 400,000 to 500,000 clones, 85% to 90% found once. The receptor was isolated from a woman in her forties who had recovered from COVID-19. Sequencing input: PBMCs or T cells enriched from blood (not recorded which).

CDR3 DNA sequence: TGTGCCTGGAGCGGAACGTCAAGCGGGAGGGCCTACAATGAGCAGTTCTTC. It codes for CAWSGTSSGRAYNEQFF. The chain carries TRBV30 and TRBJ2-1; TRBD2 agrees at 10 bases. J lost 2 bases, V lost 3 bases, and 10 bases had no gene match. The CDR3 sequence is 17 residues long. The V gene's germline CDR1 is GTSNPN and CDR2 SVGIG (reference sequence).